This TCR beta chain was documented in a study of Ad26.COV2.S vaccination and SARS-CoV-2 variants. Study-level background: Trial arm assignment for the donor was COV1001 Ad26.COV2.S.

The CDR3 totals 15 residues. Using immunoSEQ multiplex PCR, the repertoire was profiled, and TCRdb retains in-frame clones only, with some absent. The data hold some 340,000 clones, with about 86% observed a single time. The study's findings and limits: Vaccinated individuals (as opposed to placebo recipients) had higher spike-specific TCR breadth.

For this clone: Its target is not known.

Documented treatment: roughly 19 received Ad26.COV2.S at low or high dose, single or two shots; 5 received placebo; per-sample allocation not given. It was on day 63 after the first vaccine or placebo injection that samples were taken. The sample came from a Boston adult aged 18-55 years. The administered vaccine (an Ad26 vector) expressed Wuhan-strain SARS-CoV-2 spike. The sequencing used peripheral blood, collected in a trial of Ad26.COV2.S vaccine versus placebo. The rearrangement joins TRBV21-1 to TRBJ1-1; no DNA check was done on the table's D call, TRBD1. TRBV21-1 represents a pseudogene. This TCR came from a person between 18 and 65 years old who received the Ad26.COV2.S COVID-19 vaccine or a placebo. CDR3 sequence (DNA): TGTGCCAGCAGCATCACTAGACAGGGGTACACTGAAGCTTTCTTT. This sequence encodes CASSITRQGYTEAFF.